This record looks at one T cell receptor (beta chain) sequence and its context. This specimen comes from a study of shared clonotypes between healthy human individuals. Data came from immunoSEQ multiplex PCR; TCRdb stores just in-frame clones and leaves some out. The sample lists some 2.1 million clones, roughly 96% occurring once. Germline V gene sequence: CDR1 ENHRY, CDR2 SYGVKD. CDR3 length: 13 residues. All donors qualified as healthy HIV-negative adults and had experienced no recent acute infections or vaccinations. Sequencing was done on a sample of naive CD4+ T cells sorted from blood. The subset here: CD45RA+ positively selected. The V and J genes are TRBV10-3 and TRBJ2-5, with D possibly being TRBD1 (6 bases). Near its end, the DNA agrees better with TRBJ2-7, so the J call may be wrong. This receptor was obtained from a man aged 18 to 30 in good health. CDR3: CAISRGSSYEQYF. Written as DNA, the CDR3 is TGTGCCATCAGCAGGGGCAGCTCCTACGAGCAGTACTTC.